These 14 T cell receptor beta chains came from one sample sequenced in a study of T cell repertoires in cytomegalovirus infection. TCRdb re-analysed the reads in MiXCR, keeping a single row per CDR3 protein. The sample carries a few hundred thousand distinct CDR3 sequences, about 20% recorded once. Sequencing input: CD8+ T cells from PBMCs. The receptors come from a human donor in good health (CMV status not recorded). Some clones in this sample may be carry-over from other donors' samples.

The chain couples TRBV7-9 to TRBJ1-2, with D maybe TRBD1 (5 bases). Trimming left V 4 bases short and J 3 bases short, with 12 bases between. Germline CDR1 SEHNR, CDR2 FQNEAQ (reference sequence). The CDR3 is made up of 14 amino acids. The chain's CDR3 is CASSSGPGDYGYTF. In DNA form, the CDR3 reads TGTGCCAGCAGCTCGGGACCGGGGGACTATGGCTACACCTTC.

CDR3 region: CASRKLADLQETQYF. CDR3 nucleotides: TGTGCCAGCAGAAAACTAGCGGACCTTCAAGAGACCCAGTACTTC. This chain connects TRBV28 to TRBJ2-5; 8 nucleotides match TRBD2. CDR3 length equals 15 residues. The germline CDR1 and CDR2 sequences are MDHEN and SYDVKM. V lost 6 bases, J lost 2 bases, and 8 bases stayed unmatched.

Only a few counts were recorded for this clonotype. V and J are TRBV7-9 and TRBJ2-1; D is possibly TRBD2 (5 bases). This CDR3 region has 14 residues. CDR1 and CDR2 from the germline V gene are SEHNR and FQNEAQ (reference sequence). The germline V and J ends were trimmed by 5 bases and 2 bases, with 10 bases remaining between them. CDR3 residues: CASSDTGTYNEQFF. The CDR3 bases are TGTGCCAGCAGCGACACGGGGACCTACAATGAGCAGTTCTTC.

The rearrangement joins TRBV13 to TRBJ2-7, with TRBD1 matching 8 bases. The germline gives CDR1 PRHDT, CDR2 FYEKMQ (reference sequence). J lost 5 bases, V lost 2 bases, and 11 bases had no gene match. This CDR3 contains 16 residues. The chain's CDR3 is CASSLSLGQGIDEQYF. The DNA for the CDR3 is TGTGCCAGCAGCTTAAGTCTTGGACAGGGAATCGACGAGCAGTACTTC.

The V and J genes are TRBV14 and TRBJ1-1; no definite D call. V dropped 0 bases and J dropped 1 base, with 9 bases sitting between them. The CDR3 runs to 15 residues. CDR1 is SGHDN and CDR2 is FVKESK in the germline V gene. CDR3 residues: CASSQDLPGNTEAFF. The CDR3 nucleotides are TGTGCCAGCAGCCAAGATCTACCGGGGAACACTGAAGCTTTCTTT.

This clonotype showed up just a few times. The chain has TRBV6-5 and TRBJ1-1; 12 nucleotides line up with TRBD1. Germline assignment: CDR1 MNHEY and CDR2 SVGAGI. The V and J ends lost 9 bases and 5 bases, in that order; junction bases with no gene match: 7. This CDR3 contains 14 residues. The CDR3 sequence is CARGQGAPGTEAFF. CDR3 sequence (DNA): TGTGCCAGGGGACAGGGGGCCCCGGGTACTGAAGCTTTCTTT.

This chain connects TRBV28 to TRBJ1-1; possible D gene TRBD1, 6 bases. This CDR3 is 15 amino acids long. Germline CDR1 is MDHEN and CDR2 is SYDVKM. Trimming pared 2 bases from V and 1 base from J, leaving 11 bases between. The CDR3 coding sequence is TGTGCCAGCAGTTTAGTGGGGACAACGAACACTGAAGCTTTCTTT. This sequence encodes CASSLVGTTNTEAFF.

With respect to this clonotype: A read error is possible here, since a much larger clone lies one base away. The V call is TRBV7-3, the J call TRBJ2-7, with unresolved D. Germline V gene lookup returns CDR1 SGHTA and CDR2 FQGTGA. Between the trimmed V and J ends, which lost 4 bases and 3 bases, there was a span of 10 bases. This CDR3 has 13 residues. Here the CDR3 DNA reads TGTGCCAGCAGCTCCTCCTCTAACTACGAGCAGTACTTC. Encoded protein: CASSSSSNYEQYF.

The J gene is TRBJ1-1, the V gene TRBV14, with D perhaps matching TRBD1 (6 bases). The CDR3 has 16 residues. Germline CDR1 reads SGHDN; CDR2 reads FVKESK. V lost 4 bases and J 3 bases, leaving 18 bases between the germline ends. The CDR3 is CASSLGGAGRDTEAFF. CDR3 sequence (DNA): TGTGCCAGCAGCCTCGGGGGGGCAGGGAGAGACACTGAAGCTTTCTTT. The entire variable domain, with the rest obtained from reference TRBV14 and TRBJ1-1, is as follows: EAGVTQFPSHSVIEKGQTVTLRCDPISGHDNLYWYRRVMGKEIKFLLHFVKESKQDESGMPNNRFLAERTGGTYSTLKVQPAELEDSGVYFCASSLGGAGRDTEAFFGQGTRLTVV.

This clonotype appeared a few times. This chain joins TRBV7-3 and TRBJ1-2; D may be TRBD1 (6 bases). Germline values: CDR1 SGHTA, CDR2 FQGTGA. CDR3 length: 15 residues. Deletions cut 6 bases from V and 2 bases from J, with 16 bases between. The CDR3 DNA follows: TGTGCCAGCAGTTCCATCGGGGGCGCGAACTATGGCTACACCTTC. This encodes CASSSIGGANYGYTF.

This chain connects TRBV5-6 to TRBJ2-3, with D maybe TRBD2 (6 bases). This CDR3 is 15 amino acids long. V was trimmed by 3 bases and J by 0 bases, leaving 11 bases between them. The germline V gene encodes CDR1 SGHDT and CDR2 YYEEEE. CDR3 DNA sequence: TGTGCCAGCAGCTCATCGGGACTGAGCACAGATACGCAGTATTTT. It specifies CASSSSGLSTDTQYF.

This clonotype came up a few times. V usage is TRBV7-9 and J usage is TRBJ2-3, with TRBD2 matching over 7 bases. V dropped 4 bases and J dropped 8; count of bases not matched to a gene: 3. CDR1 SEHNR and CDR2 FQNEAQ come from the germline V gene (reference sequence). The CDR3 runs 12 residues. DNA of the CDR3: TGTGCCAGCAGCTCGCCGGGAGGTACGCAGTATTTT. Protein sequence: CASSSPGGTQYF.

The rearrangement joins TRBV4-1 to TRBJ1-2; tentative D call: TRBD1 (5 bases). V lost 1 base to trimming and J lost 8 bases, with 11 bases between them. The CDR3 sequence is 13 residues long. Germline V gives CDR1 MGHRA, CDR2 YSYEKL. CDR3 sequence reads: CASSQVLGDGYTF. Here the CDR3 DNA reads TGCGCCAGCAGCCAAGTGTTAGGGGACGGCTACACCTTC.

This clonotype was seen a few times. The chain couples TRBV7-9 to TRBJ2-5; D unresolved. The CDR3 covers 13 residues. In germline, CDR1 is SEHNR, CDR2 FQNEAQ (reference sequence). The V gene lost 3 bases and the J gene lost 5 bases, with 10 bases spanning the gap. CDR3 protein: CASSFGFPETQYF. In nucleotides, the CDR3 is TGTGCCAGCAGCTTCGGATTCCCGGAGACCCAGTACTTC.